The 17 T cell receptor beta chains reported below all come from one sample, sequenced in a study of blood T cell repertoires in COVID-19. Profiled with immunoSEQ multiplex PCR; TCRdb holds only in-frame clones, not every one. Of under 45,000 clones in the sample, 80% to 90% were seen once. Sequenced material: peripheral blood. These receptors were taken from a human donor in a cohort sampled during active COVID-19.

V usage is TRBV7-3 and J usage is TRBJ2-2, with D possibly being TRBD2 (6 bases). Trimming stripped 4 bases from V and 4 bases from J, with 13 bases between. The V gene's germline CDR1 is SGHTA and CDR2 FQGTGA. The CDR3 is 15 amino acids. The CDR3 nucleotides read TGTGCCAGCAGCTCTTCTCCCGGGAGCACCGGGGAGCTGTTTTTT. Translated, it gives CASSSSPGSTGELFF.

The V and J genes are TRBV19 and TRBJ2-4; 9 bases are a match to TRBD2. Germline values: CDR1 LNHDA, CDR2 SQIVND (reference sequence). V shed 10 bases and J 0 bases; nucleotides not matched to a gene: 22. The CDR3 is 20 residues long. The CDR3 region is CATSIEAAGGRILAKNIQYF. The CDR3 DNA is TGTGCCACCAGTATAGAAGCAGCGGGGGGCCGGATACTAGCCAAAAACATTCAGTACTTC.

This chain uses TRBV6-5 with TRBJ2-7; 11 bases are a match to TRBD1. CDR1 MNHEY and CDR2 SVGAGI come from the germline V gene. V shed 6 bases and J 2 bases; nucleotides not matched to a gene: 6. The CDR3 extends over 15 amino acids. DNA for the CDR3: TGTGCCAGCAGGAGGGACAGGGGGACTACCTACGAGCAGTACTTC. Residues: CASRRDRGTTYEQYF.

The chain couples TRBV29-1 to TRBJ2-2; 7 bases line up with TRBD2. The CDR3 is made up of 13 amino acids. Germline CDR1 reads SQVTM; CDR2 reads ANQGSEA. Trimming cost V 2 bases and J 9 bases; bases outside gene matches: 6. DNA of the CDR3: TGCAGCGTTGAAAGGCTAGCGGCCAGGGAGCTGTTTTTT. This sequence encodes CSVERLAARELFF.

V usage is TRBV6-5 and J usage is TRBJ1-2; D possibly corresponds to TRBD1 (6 bases). V was pared by 6 bases and J by 3 bases, with 11 bases between. Germline CDR1 MNHEY, CDR2 SVGAGI. This CDR3 comprises 13 residues. In DNA form, the CDR3 reads TGTGCCAGCAGCAACTACAGGGACTATGGCTACACCTTC. This codes for CASSNYRDYGYTF.

The V call is TRBV11-3, the J call TRBJ2-1; 10 positions agree with TRBD2. The CDR3 contains 14 residues. Germline CDR1 is SGHNT and CDR2 is YENEEA. With V trimmed by 3 bases and J by 9 bases, 5 bases remained unmatched. CDR3 loop: CASSLGSGRTEQFF. CDR3 nucleotide sequence: TGTGCCAGCAGCTTGGGTAGCGGGAGGACTGAGCAGTTCTTC. Full variable domain (rest looked up from reference TRBV11-3 and TRBJ2-1): EAGVVQSPRYKIIEKKQPVAFWCNPISGHNTLYWYLQNLGQGPELLIRYENEEAVDDSQLPKDRFSAERLKGVDSTLKIQPAELGDSAVYLCASSLGSGRTEQFFGPGTRLTVL.

This chain joins TRBV4-1 and TRBJ2-5; weak D call: TRBD2 (6 bases). From germline, CDR1 is MGHRA and CDR2 YSYEKL. CDR3 length equals 14 residues. With 2 bases removed from V and 4 bases from J, the gap between germline ends came to 11 bases. The CDR3 reads CASSQLPGRETQYF. Written as DNA, the CDR3 is TGCGCCAGCAGCCAACTTCCCGGGAGAGAGACCCAGTACTTC.

The chain is built from TRBV7-9 and TRBJ2-7, with 10 bases that match TRBD2. V lost 5 bases and J lost 1; bases outside the gene matches: 8. CDR3 length equals 16 residues. Germline V gene data show CDR1 as SEHNR and CDR2 as FQNEAQ (reference sequence). For the CDR3, the DNA is TGTGCCAGCAGCGCGGTGGTAGCGGGAGGTTCCTACGAGCAGTACTTC. This encodes CASSAVVAGGSYEQYF.

The chain employs TRBV7-9 and TRBJ2-5, with D possibly TRBD2 on 6 matching bases. The CDR3 has 16 amino acids. Germline values: CDR1 SEHNR, CDR2 FQNEAQ (reference sequence). V lost 5 bases to trimming and J lost 3 bases, with 19 bases between them. The CDR3 DNA reads TGTGCCAGCAGCCCACCCGGGGGTAGGGCGGAAGAGACCCAGTACTTC. It specifies CASSPPGGRAEETQYF.

The chain links TRBV5-6 to TRBJ2-7, with TRBD1 identical over 8 bases. From germline, CDR1 is SGHDT and CDR2 YYEEEE. The CDR3 runs to 15 residues. The ends lost 5 bases at V and 3 bases at J; junction bases unmatched: 10. CDR3 in DNA: TGTGCCAGCAGTTCTACCGGGACAGGCGACTACGAGCAGTACTTC. Amino acid sequence: CASSSTGTGDYEQYF. Full variable domain (rest looked up from reference TRBV5-6 and TRBJ2-7): DAGVTQSPTHLIKTRGQQVTLRCSPKSGHDTVSWYQQALGQGPQFIFQYYEEEERQRGNFPDRFSGHQFPNYSSELNVNALLLGDSALYLCASSSTGTGDYEQYFGPGTRLTVT.

The V gene is TRBV7-2, the J gene TRBJ2-3; 9 bases map to TRBD2. This CDR3 contains 16 residues. CDR1 is SGHTA, CDR2 FQGNSA, per germline. The V segment lost 5 bases and the J segment 7 bases; nucleotides outside the gene matches: 13. CDR3 DNA: TGTGCCAGCAGCCCCTACCGGCGGGGGGGCTTAAATACGCAGTATTTT. This codes for CASSPYRRGGLNTQYF.

This clone was detected once. The J gene is TRBJ2-7, the V gene TRBV28; TRBD2 matches 7 bases. Unmatched junction bases numbered 6, after V lost 2 bases and J lost 2 bases. Germline lookup yields CDR1 MDHEN and CDR2 SYDVKM. The CDR3 is made up of 15 amino acids. The CDR3 is CASSLRGLPAYEQYF. The CDR3 bases are TGTGCCAGCAGTTTAAGGGGACTACCAGCCTACGAGCAGTACTTC.

V is TRBV15 and J is TRBJ1-1; tentative D call: TRBD1 (6 bases). The CDR3 is 15 residues long. Germline V gene lookup returns CDR1 LNHNV and CDR2 YYDKDF (reference sequence). V was cut by 7 bases and J by 4 bases, with 19 bases left in between. CDR3 residues: CATTGTWRGGTEAFF. Here the CDR3 DNA reads TGTGCCACCACGGGTACTTGGAGAGGGGGCACTGAAGCTTTCTTT.

The J gene is TRBJ1-6, the V gene TRBV12-2; TRBD1 is taken as the D call from the table, unchecked against the DNA. TRBV12-2 is an annotated pseudogene. The CDR3 is 14 residues long. The CDR3 region is CASRLVGARGPLHF. CDR3 coding DNA: TGTGCAAGTCGCTTAGTAGGAGCCAGGGGACCCCTCCACTTT.

The rearrangement joins TRBV12-3 or TRBV12-4 to TRBJ1-5; D is uncertain. This CDR3 has 13 residues. V lost 5 bases and J 4 bases, leaving 9 bases between the germline ends. As DNA, the CDR3 is TGTGCCAGCAGTGCCCTAGGAAATCAGCCCCAGCATTTT. Its translation is CASSALGNQPQHF.

CDR3 sequence reads: CASSPLGAGGVADTQYF. CDR3 nucleotide sequence: TGTGCCAGCAGCCCATTGGGGGCGGGGGGGGTCGCAGATACGCAGTATTTT. The chain combines TRBV9 with TRBJ2-3; 9 nucleotides agree with TRBD2. The germline V gene encodes CDR1 SGDLS and CDR2 YYNGEE. The CDR3 loop spans 17 amino acids. J lost 4 bases, V lost 4 bases, and 13 bases had no gene match.

The chain uses TRBV30 and TRBJ2-7, with D tentatively TRBD1 (5 bases). The V gene lost 2 bases and the J gene lost 3 bases, with 8 bases spanning the gap. The CDR3 has 12 amino acids. The germline gives CDR1 GTSNPN, CDR2 SVGIG (reference sequence). CDR3 loop: CAWSTGLYEQYF. CDR3 DNA: TGTGCCTGGAGTACAGGCCTCTACGAGCAGTACTTC.